This TCR beta chain was found in a study of CXCR3-negative and CXCR3-positive naive CD8 T cells (dated by TCRdb to between 2018 and 2020). Broadly, across the study: In total, approximately 130 million TRB reads were obtained, corresponding to roughly 1.5 +/- 0.3 million reads per library. Data from 11 donors, pooled across two independent experiments, went into the diversity and physicochemical repertoire analyses. For the TRBV-TRBJ cluster analysis, the naive subsets came from 5 donors, while the memory cells came from 3 donors.

The data were produced on a NextSeq 550. The Human TCR Profiling Kit (MiLaboratory) was used to prepare UMI-labeled 5' RACE TRB cDNA libraries. cDNA synthesis used the entire amount of extracted RNA, and PCR amplification then used the entire amount of cDNA produced. The libraries were made side by side, with each library going through the same number of PCR cycles. Per the source publication's procedure: MIGEC and MiXCR extracted about 50,000 +/- 10,000 unique UMI-labeled TRB cDNA molecules per library, requiring at least two reads per UMI. An average of roughly 40,000 +/- 10,000 functional in-frame TRB CDR3 nucleotide clonotypes without stop codons was found per library. After downsampling to 5000 UMI-labeled TRB molecules per sample, diversity metrics, including normalized Shannon-Wiener and Chao1, were computed in VDJtools. VDJtools was used to calculate clonotype-size-weighted physicochemical properties of the central five CDR3 residues, namely interaction energy, strength, volume and Kidera factor 4. TCRdb reprocessed the reads and assigns one entry to each CDR3 protein sequence, leaving out DNA. TCRdb, not the original authors, processed these V and J calls. Per the sample table, the count is around 95,000 distinct CDR3 sequences. The ten largest clones add up to about 1.1% of the sample.

A remark on this clonotype: Its recognized antigen is unknown.

The CDR3 runs 15 amino acids, cysteine and phenylalanine included. The entry carries no DNA sequence. CDR1 and CDR2 were assigned from the germline V gene as MNHEY and SVGEGT. For every CD8+ T cell subset, under 350,000 cells were flow-sorted straight into RLT lysis buffer, and each subset was sorted in triplicate. To keep memory contaminants out, a stringent definition of naive CD8+ T cells was applied: CD45RO-CCR7+CD27+CD95-. Peripheral blood mononuclear cells were isolated from buffy coats by standard density gradient centrifugation. Naive CXCR3-negative and CXCR3-positive CD8+ T cells were flow-sorted using a FACSAria III. Total RNA was extracted from sorted cells with an RNeasy Mini Kit. The paper as a whole reports these results and caveats: Because surface CD5, which is linked to self-reactivity in mice, was comparable between the naive subsets, TCR interaction strength was also inferred from TRB CDR3 physicochemical properties. CXCR3 expression partially decreased after cryopreservation, so most assays used freshly isolated PBMCs. Within the same donor, TRBV-TRBJ usage looked similar between naive CXCR3-negative and CXCR3-positive cells, but memory cells had distinct patterns. Both naive subsets had comparably high repertoire diversity, while memory CD8+ T cells had much lower repertoire diversity. TRB CDR3s from CXCR3-positive naive cells showed higher hydrophobicity (lower Kidera factor 4), lower energy, and higher strength and volume indices than CXCR3-negative naive cells.

The V gene is TRBV6-2 or TRBV6-3 and the J gene is TRBJ1-2; checking the TCRdb D call of TRBD1 is not possible without DNA. Sequencing input: naive CXCR3+ CD8+ T cells from blood. This specimen's cell subset or site label, interpreted: CD45RO-CCR7+CD27+CD95- naive CD8+ T cells expressing CXCR3 (TNR3+). The sequence came from a human donor in good health. Some clones in this sample may be carry-over from other donors' samples. CDR3 reads: CASSPPGQGAYGYTF.